Each of the 25 T cell receptor beta chains below was sequenced from the same sample in a study of regulatory T cells in long-lasting Graves disease. The time point: newly diagnosed GD, antithyroid drugs for less than 3 months. With RNA extracted from PBMCs as input, the TCR library was made. Building of the TCR beta libraries involved iRepertoire HTBI primers and Arm-PCR of CDR3 regions. TCRdb itself ran the multiplex PCR reads through MiXCR, one entry per CDR3 protein. Of around 500,000 distinct CDR3 sequences in the sample, roughly 13% are singletons; the top ten hold over 7.5%. Another study also made use of these data, one on T cells in Graves' hyperthyroidism and ophthalmopathy.

Sequenced material: peripheral blood mononuclear cells (PBMCs), taken at new diagnosis, from a patient treated with antithyroid drugs. The receptors were gathered from a man aged 25 to 40 with Graves disease.

This clonotype was observed many times. The chain combines TRBV7-9 with TRBJ2-5; no clear D gene. CDR3 length: 13 residues. Germline CDR1 reads SEHNR; CDR2 reads FQNEAQ (reference sequence). V was pared by 6 bases and J by 4 bases, with 12 bases between. As DNA, the CDR3 is TGTGCCAGCAGTTCTAGGGTGGCAGAGACCCAGTACTTC. Translating gives CASSSRVAETQYF.

This clonotype was observed many times. The rearrangement joins TRBV28 to TRBJ2-2; 11 bases are shared with TRBD2. Germline CDR1 and CDR2: MDHEN and SYDVKM. V trimming: 4 bases; J trimming: 1 base; junction bases outside the gene matches: 5. This CDR3 region has 17 residues. CDR3: CASSSWGTSGNTGELFF. DNA for the CDR3: TGTGCCAGCAGTTCATGGGGGACTAGCGGGAACACCGGGGAGCTGTTTTTT.

This clonotype was observed a few times. This chain uses TRBV4-2 with TRBJ2-7; D may correspond to TRBD1 or TRBD2 (5 bases each). Germline V lookup: CDR1 LGHNA, CDR2 YNFKEQ. The length of the CDR3 is 15 residues. V was clipped by 0 bases and J by 2 bases, with 11 bases between them. In nucleotides, the CDR3 is TGTGCCAGCAGCCAAGATTACCAGGGACCCTACGAGCAGTACTTC. This sequence encodes CASSQDYQGPYEQYF.

V usage is TRBV29-1 and J usage is TRBJ1-1, with TRBD1 matching 8 bases. Germline V gives CDR1 SQVTM, CDR2 ANQGSEA. The CDR3 runs to 12 residues. The V and J ends lost 5 bases and 6 bases, in that order; junction bases with no gene match: 5. CDR3 region: CSVTGQVPEAFF. CDR3 sequence (DNA): TGCAGCGTTACGGGACAGGTTCCTGAAGCTTTCTTT.

This clonotype occurred many times. The chain uses TRBV19 and TRBJ1-4, with D unresolved. The CDR3 covers 13 residues. V was cut by 6 bases and J by 4 bases, with 9 bases left in between. Germline V gene sequence: CDR1 LNHDA, CDR2 SQIVND (reference sequence). The CDR3 protein is CASRPQNNEKLFF. As DNA, the CDR3 is TGTGCCAGTAGACCGCAGAATAATGAAAAACTGTTTTTT.

This clonotype has just a few counts. This may arise from a read error, as a much more abundant clone is one base away. This chain links TRBV12-3 or TRBV12-4 with TRBJ2-5; TRBD1 might be the D (5 bases). The CDR3 extends over 15 amino acids. V was clipped by 3 bases and J by 2 bases, with 13 bases between them. CDR3 loop: CASSFSRGKQETQYF. In DNA, the CDR3 is TGTGCCAGCAGTTTTAGTAGGGGAAAGCAAGAGACCCAGTACTTC.

V usage is TRBV13 and J usage is TRBJ2-2, with D perhaps TRBD2 (6 bases). V gave up 6 bases and J gave up 6 bases, with 26 bases separating them. There are 18 residues in the CDR3. Germline V gives CDR1 PRHDT, CDR2 FYEKMQ (reference sequence). CDR3 loop: CASSFRRGFQEGPGELFF. CDR3 nucleotide sequence: TGTGCCAGCAGTTTCCGCCGGGGGTTCCAGGAGGGTCCCGGGGAGCTGTTTTTT.

This clonotype was detected only a few times. CDR3 in amino acids: CASSREPGQGDDTQYF. The CDR3 nucleotides read TGTGCCAGCAGTAGGGAACCGGGACAGGGGGACGATACGCAGTATTTT. J is TRBJ2-3 and V is TRBV12-3 or TRBV12-4; 11 positions agree with TRBD1. J lost 6 bases, V lost 5 bases, and 10 bases had no gene match. CDR3 length equals 16 residues.

This clonotype occurred many times. The rearrangement joins TRBV7-3 to TRBJ2-7; a weak D match, TRBD2 (6 bases). The CDR3 is 13 residues long. Germline V CDR1 and CDR2: SGHTA, FQGTGA. Between the trimmed V and J ends, which lost 4 bases and 7 bases, there was a span of 14 bases. The CDR3 protein is CASSSLDREEQYF. DNA of the CDR3: TGTGCCAGCAGCTCCCTCGACCGGGAGGAGCAGTACTTC.

The sample holds a few counts of this clonotype. The chain couples TRBV15 to TRBJ2-3, with 7 bases identical to TRBD2. Germline-derived CDR1 and CDR2 are LNHNV and YYDKDF (reference sequence). The trim removed 7 bases at V and 0 bases at J, leaving 1 base unmatched. CDR3 length equals 13 residues. In nucleotides, the CDR3 is TGTGCCACCACTAGCGGTAGCACAGATACGCAGTATTTT. Its translation: CATTSGSTDTQYF.

This clonotype occurred many times. The chain joins TRBV29-1 to TRBJ1-5; no reliable D call. V was clipped by 4 bases and J by 8 bases, with 15 bases between them. Germline loops: CDR1 SQVTM, CDR2 ANQGSEA. This CDR3 has 13 amino acids. CDR3 region: CSVGRGEGEPQHF. The CDR3 DNA follows: TGCAGCGTTGGACGAGGTGAAGGCGAGCCCCAGCATTTT.

There are many counts of this clonotype. CDR3 in amino acids: CSASSAGGEQYF. CDR3 DNA sequence: TGCAGTGCTAGCTCTGCGGGAGGCGAGCAGTACTTC. The chain uses TRBV20-1 and TRBJ2-7; 8 nucleotides match TRBD2. The V segment lost 3 bases and the J segment 6 bases; nucleotides outside the gene matches: 4. Germline CDR1 and CDR2: DFQATT and SNEGSKA (reference sequence). The CDR3 loop spans 12 amino acids.

This clonotype was recorded at least ten times. This chain uses TRBV24-1 with TRBJ2-3; no definite D call. In germline, CDR1 is KGHDR, CDR2 SFDVKD. CDR3 length: 15 residues. Trimming removed 4 bases from V and 2 bases from J, with 12 bases in between. In nucleotides, the CDR3 is TGTGCCACCAGTGACACCCGCACCTCCACAGATACGCAGTATTTT. Translating it yields CATSDTRTSTDTQYF.

The CDR3 sequence: CAWSVRAGGTEAFF. The CDR3 DNA follows: TGTGCCTGGAGTGTAAGGGCAGGGGGCACTGAAGCTTTCTTT. This chain links TRBV30 with TRBJ1-1, with TRBD1 matching over 7 bases. V dropped 0 bases and J dropped 4; count of bases not matched to a gene: 5. CDR1 GTSNPN and CDR2 SVGIG come from the germline V gene (reference sequence). The CDR3 is 14 residues long.

J is TRBJ1-4 and V is TRBV2; D is undetermined. V was pared by 10 bases and J by 0 bases, with 21 bases between. The CDR3 spans 17 residues. CDR1 and CDR2 from the germline V gene are SNHLY and FYNNEI. For the CDR3, the DNA is TGTGCCAACGTACGCCTAGAGTGGGAGTCAACTAATGAAAAACTGTTTTTT. Protein sequence: CANVRLEWESTNEKLFF. The full variable domain, in which reference TRBV2 and TRBJ1-4 provide the parts outside the CDR3, is EPEVTQTPSHQVTQMGQEVILRCVPISNHLYFYWYRQILGQKVEFLVSFYNNEISEKSEIFDDQFSVERPDGSNFTLKIRSTKLEDSAMYFCANVRLEWESTNEKLFFGSGTQLSVL.

This clonotype was detected ten times or more. V gene TRBV12-3 or TRBV12-4 combines with J gene TRBJ1-3; D remains ambiguous. Trimming took off 7 bases at V and 0 bases at J, with 13 bases between the two ends. The length of the CDR3 is 15 residues. The CDR3 DNA is TGTGCCAGCACTCGCCGGGGTAGCTCTGGAAACACCATATATTTT. Residues: CASTRRGSSGNTIYF.

This clonotype was seen more than once but under ten times. A much larger clone is a single base away; this may be a read error. As the CDR3 is not closed by the conserved phenylalanine or tryptophan, this likely results from a read error. This chain joins TRBV11-3 and TRBJ1-5, with unresolved D. Trimming took off 1 base at V and 6 bases at J, with 13 bases between the two ends. Germline loops: CDR1 SGHNT, CDR2 YENEEA. The CDR3 spans 15 residues. The CDR3 loop is CASSLVTGSGQPQHV. As DNA, the CDR3 is TGTGCCAGCAGCTTAGTTACCGGGTCGGGTCAGCCCCAGCATGTT.

The count of this clonotype is one. The genes are TRBV5-6 and TRBJ2-2; D may be TRBD2 (8 bases). The CDR3 has 18 residues. The germline CDR1 and CDR2 sequences are SGHDT and YYEEEE. The V end lost 0 bases, the J end lost 5 bases, and 20 bases lay between the germline ends. The CDR3 sequence: CASSLGSLAGQWTGELFF. The CDR3 nucleotides are TGTGCCAGCAGCTTGGGGTCATTAGCGGGACAGTGGACCGGGGAGCTGTTTTTT.

This clonotype was seen many times. The V gene is TRBV9, the J gene TRBJ2-2; possibly TRBD2 for D (5 bases). CDR1 is SGDLS and CDR2 is YYNGEE in the germline V gene. CDR3 length: 15 amino acids. The V end was cut by 2 bases, the J end by 6 bases, with 14 bases between. CDR3 protein: CASSVGDRSAGELFF. The DNA for the CDR3 is TGTGCCAGCAGCGTCGGGGATCGGAGCGCCGGGGAGCTGTTTTTT.

The chain uses TRBV6-5 and TRBJ1-4; no definite D call. V was trimmed by 4 bases and J by 10 bases, leaving 16 bases between them. The CDR3 consists of 14 residues. Germline V CDR1 and CDR2: MNHEY, SVGAGI. The CDR3 reads CASSFSGREGKLFF. CDR3 sequence (DNA): TGTGCCAGCAGTTTCTCCGGGAGGGAGGGAAAACTGTTTTTT.

This clonotype was picked up a small number of times. The chain has TRBV9 and TRBJ1-2; tentatively, D is TRBD1 (6 bases). V was trimmed by 4 bases and J by 6 bases, leaving 10 bases between them. This CDR3 is built from 12 residues. The germline V gene encodes CDR1 SGDLS and CDR2 YYNGEE. The CDR3 nucleotides are TGTGCCAGCAGCCCCCACAGGGATGGCTACACCTTC. Translating it yields CASSPHRDGYTF.

This clonotype was recorded at least ten times. V usage is TRBV20-1 and J usage is TRBJ2-1; TRBD2 matches 10 bases. Germline V gene sequence: CDR1 DFQATT, CDR2 SNEGSKA (reference sequence). The CDR3 runs to 15 residues. The V segment lost 2 bases and the J segment 5 bases; nucleotides outside the gene matches: 6. This CDR3 is CSARPWTSGHNEQFF. The CDR3 region has the DNA TGCAGTGCTAGACCCTGGACTAGCGGCCACAATGAGCAGTTCTTC.

This clonotype was counted only a few times. The rearrangement uses TRBV19 and TRBJ1-4, with no clear D. Trimming stripped 3 bases from V and 6 bases from J, with 8 bases between. There are 13 residues in the CDR3. Germline V lookup: CDR1 LNHDA, CDR2 SQIVND (reference sequence). This CDR3 is CASSITEYEKLFF. CDR3 coding DNA: TGTGCCAGTAGTATTACCGAGTATGAAAAACTGTTTTTT.

This clonotype was seen at least ten times. The chain combines TRBV6-1 with TRBJ2-7, with D perhaps TRBD1 or TRBD2 (5 bases each). V lost 7 bases, J lost 1 base, and 14 bases lay in between. CDR1 MNHNS and CDR2 SASEGT come from the germline V gene. The CDR3 contains 14 residues. For the CDR3, the DNA is TGTGCCAGCAAGTTTGAGGGGCGGTCCTACGAGCAGTACTTC. Translated: CASKFEGRSYEQYF.

Ten or more counts support this clonotype. The chain couples TRBV27 to TRBJ2-7, with D tentatively TRBD1 or TRBD2 (6 bases each). The CDR3 runs to 14 residues. Germline CDR1 MNHEY, CDR2 SMNVEV (reference sequence). V was trimmed by 3 bases and J by 2 bases, leaving 11 bases between them. The CDR3 loop reads CASSLIGGPYEQYF. CDR3 sequence (DNA): TGTGCCAGCAGTTTGATCGGGGGCCCCTACGAGCAGTACTTC.